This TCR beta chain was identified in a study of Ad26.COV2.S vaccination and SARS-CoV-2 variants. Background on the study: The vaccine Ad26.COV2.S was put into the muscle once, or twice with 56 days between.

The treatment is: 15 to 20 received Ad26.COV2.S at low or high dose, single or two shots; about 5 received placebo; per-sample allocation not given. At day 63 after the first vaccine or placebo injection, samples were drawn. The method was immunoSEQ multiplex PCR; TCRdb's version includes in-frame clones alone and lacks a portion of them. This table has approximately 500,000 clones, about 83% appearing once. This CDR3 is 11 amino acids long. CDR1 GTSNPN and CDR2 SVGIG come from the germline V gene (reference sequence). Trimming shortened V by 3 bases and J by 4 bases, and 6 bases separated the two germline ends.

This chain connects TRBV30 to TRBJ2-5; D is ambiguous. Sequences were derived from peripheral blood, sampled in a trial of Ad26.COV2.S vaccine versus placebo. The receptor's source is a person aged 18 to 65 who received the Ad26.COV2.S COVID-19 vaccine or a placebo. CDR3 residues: CAWRTGETQYF. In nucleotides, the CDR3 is TGTGCCTGGAGGACTGGAGAGACCCAGTACTTC.